This T cell receptor (beta chain) was obtained from a study of cytomegalovirus exposure and HLA in healthy donors. CDR3 length: 14 amino acids. CDR1 and CDR2 (germline): SGHTA, FQGNSA. J lost 4 bases, V lost 6 bases, and 7 bases had no gene match. PCR used 60 Vbeta primers and 13 Jbeta primers. Here immunoSEQ multiplex PCR was the method, and the copy in TCRdb shows in-frame clones only, minus some. The sample holds approximately 170,000 clones, 65% to 85% seen once. Whole-study results and caveats: In an earlier analysis, most TCR beta V segments were productive about 87% or about 30% of the time. Prediction of most subjects' HLA-A and HLA-B alleles by TCR beta sequences was reportedly accurate. Analysis was performed later, and it showed HLA-associated TCR beta chains to be more clonally expanded than equally common others. The study dropped some indistinguishable V segments, TRBV6-2 and TRBV6-3 among them.

As concerns this clone: Its antigen is unknown.

Sequencing used PBMCs. The rearrangement uses TRBV7-2 and TRBJ1-1, with 8 bases that match TRBD1. The source of this sequence is a man between 50 and 59 years old in good health and CMV-seropositive. The CDR3 region has the DNA TGTGCCAGCAGACAGACAGGGGTAGTCACTGAAGCTTTCTTT. Translation gives CASRQTGVVTEAFF.